This entry concerns a single TCR beta chain. The antigen remains unidentified. Adult Caucasians living in Nashville, Tennessee made up all of the donors. The entry originates in a study of shared clonotypes between healthy human individuals. Study observations and caveats: Investigators collected only blood, and repertoires in tissues likely differ. Among donors, sharing of clonotypes was expected to be affected by sequencing depth.

This CDR3 is built from 17 residues. The germline V gene has CDR1 MNHEY and CDR2 SMNVEV (reference sequence). V was shortened by 6 bases and J by 0 bases, with 21 bases between the two germline ends. The test was conducted at deep level. Libraries were prepared by immunoSEQ multiplex PCR; TCRdb keeps only in-frame clonotypes and omits some of them. The sample records more than 450,000 clones, 70% to 80% being singletons. Sequencing input: PBMCs. The V gene is TRBV27, the J gene TRBJ2-7, with D possibly TRBD1 on 6 matching bases. The receptor was isolated from a woman in her 40s in good health. Some clones in this sample may be carry-over from other donors' samples. In DNA, the CDR3 is TGTGCCAGCAGCCTAGTCCCACAGGACAGTGGCTCCTACGAGCAGTACTTC. This sequence encodes CASSLVPQDSGSYEQYF.